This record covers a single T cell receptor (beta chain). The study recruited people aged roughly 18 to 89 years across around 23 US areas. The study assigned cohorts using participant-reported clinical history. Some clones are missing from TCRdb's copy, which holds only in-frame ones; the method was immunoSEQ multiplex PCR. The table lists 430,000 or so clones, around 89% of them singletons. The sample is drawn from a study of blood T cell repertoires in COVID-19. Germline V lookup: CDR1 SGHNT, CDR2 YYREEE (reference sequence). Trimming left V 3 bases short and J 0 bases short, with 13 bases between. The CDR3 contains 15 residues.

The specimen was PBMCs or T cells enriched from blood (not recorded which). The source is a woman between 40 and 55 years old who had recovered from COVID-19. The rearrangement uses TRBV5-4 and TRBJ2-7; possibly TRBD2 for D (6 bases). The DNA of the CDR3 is TGTGCCAGCAGCTCTTGGACTACCGCCTCCTACGAGCAGTACTTC. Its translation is CASSSWTTASYEQYF.